What follows are 23 T cell receptor beta chains derived from one specimen sequenced in a study of regulatory T cells in long-lasting Graves disease. iRepertoire HTBI primers and Arm-PCR of CDR3 regions built TCR beta libraries. TCRdb analysed the multiplex PCR reads with MiXCR anew, one entry per CDR3 protein. The sample includes approximately 460,000 distinct CDR3 sequences, 16% of them seen just once. Noted time point: newly diagnosed GD, antithyroid drugs for less than 3 months. From PBMCs, RNA was extracted and then used to make the TCR library. These data were also reused for a study on T cells in Graves' hyperthyroidism and ophthalmopathy.

The sequencing here drew on peripheral blood mononuclear cells (PBMCs), taken at new diagnosis, from a patient treated with antithyroid drugs. Source of these receptors: a woman aged 25-40 years with Graves disease.

Ten or more counts support this clonotype. The V and J genes are TRBV27 and TRBJ2-1; possible D gene TRBD2, 6 bases. This CDR3 contains 13 residues. Germline CDR1 is MNHEY and CDR2 is SMNVEV (reference sequence). V lost 4 bases to trimming and J lost 15 bases, with 19 bases between them. The CDR3 coding sequence is TGTGCCAGCAGTTCCACGGGACTCCACATGGTGTTCTTC. Amino acids: CASSSTGLHMVFF.

This clonotype has a handful of counts. CDR3 protein: CATSRDGTGSSYEQYF. CDR3 DNA: TGTGCCACCAGCAGAGATGGCACTGGGTCCTCCTACGAGCAGTACTTC. The chain combines TRBV15 with TRBJ2-7, with unresolved D. CDR1 is LNHNV and CDR2 is YYDKDF in the germline V gene (reference sequence). The length of the CDR3 is 16 residues. V was clipped by 0 bases and J by 0 bases, with 12 bases between them.

This clonotype turned up a few times. The chain combines TRBV28 with TRBJ2-3; 12 bases are shared with TRBD2. There are 19 residues in the CDR3. J gave up 3 bases and V 1 base, and 11 bases lay outside the gene matches. The germline gives CDR1 MDHEN, CDR2 SYDVKM. The CDR3 region is CASSLYILKTSGRTDTQYF. CDR3 nucleotides: TGTGCCAGCAGTTTATACATTCTCAAGACTAGCGGGAGAACAGATACGCAGTATTTT. Based on the CDR3 plus reference TRBV28 and TRBJ2-3, the full variable domain is DVKVTQSSRYLVKRTGEKVFLECVQDMDHENMFWYRQDPGLGLRLIYFSYDVKMKEKGDIPEGYSVSREKKERFSLILESASTNQTSMYLCASSLYILKTSGRTDTQYFGPGTRLTVL.

V and J are TRBV20-1 and TRBJ1-5; D unresolved. The CDR3 spans 13 residues. The V and J ends lost 6 bases and 0 bases respectively, with 9 bases between them. Germline lookup yields CDR1 DFQATT and CDR2 SNEGSKA (reference sequence). CDR3 region: CSAPSHSNQPQHF. The CDR3 nucleotides are TGCAGTGCGCCCTCCCATAGCAATCAGCCCCAGCATTTT.

This chain connects TRBV5-6 to TRBJ2-7; a weak D match, TRBD1 (6 bases). Germline V gives CDR1 SGHDT, CDR2 YYEEEE. With 4 bases removed from V and 2 bases from J, the gap between germline ends came to 13 bases. The length of the CDR3 is 14 residues. CDR3 loop: CASSPPGHTYEQYF. As DNA, the CDR3 is TGTGCCAGCAGCCCCCCGGGACACACCTACGAGCAGTACTTC.

This clonotype came up a few times. The chain recombines TRBV20-1 with TRBJ2-2; 7 bases map to TRBD2. V lost 6 bases, J lost 2 bases, and 9 bases stayed unmatched. The CDR3 runs to 15 residues. Germline CDR1 DFQATT, CDR2 SNEGSKA (reference sequence). The CDR3 DNA sequence: TGCAGTGCCACCGCCCCTAGCGGAAACACCGGGGAGCTGTTTTTT. Encoded protein: CSATAPSGNTGELFF.

Many counts were recorded for this clonotype. V gene TRBV12-3 or TRBV12-4 combines with J gene TRBJ2-7; 10 bases are a match to TRBD2. The CDR3 covers 15 residues. Unmatched junction bases numbered 8, after V lost 3 bases and J lost 6 bases. The CDR3 spells CASSFCGTSACEQYF. DNA for the CDR3: TGTGCCAGCAGTTTCTGCGGGACTAGCGCTTGCGAGCAGTACTTC.

The table lists this clonotype with many counts. The rearrangement joins TRBV24-1 to TRBJ1-2, with D tentatively TRBD1 (5 bases). Trimming left V 8 bases short and J 4 bases short, with 13 bases between. CDR1 KGHDR and CDR2 SFDVKD come from the germline V gene. There are 13 residues in the CDR3. CDR3 bases: TGTGCCACCACCCTAAAAGGGGCCTATGGCTACACCTTC. Translating it yields CATTLKGAYGYTF.

This clonotype occurred many times. This chain joins TRBV7-2 and TRBJ2-7, with D maybe TRBD2 (5 bases). With 1 base removed from V and 0 bases from J, the gap between germline ends came to 10 bases. Per the germline V gene, CDR1 is SGHTA and CDR2 is FQGNSA. The CDR3 has 15 amino acids. The CDR3 spells CASSLVPSLSYEQYF. The CDR3 DNA is TGTGCCAGCAGCTTAGTTCCTAGCCTCTCCTACGAGCAGTACTTC.

There are many counts of this clonotype. The genes are TRBV7-2 and TRBJ2-3, with D perhaps TRBD1 (6 bases). Germline values: CDR1 SGHTA, CDR2 FQGNSA. The CDR3 covers 15 residues. V dropped 5 bases and J dropped 3 bases, with 15 bases sitting between them. The CDR3 protein is CASSPRDMGTDTQYF. The CDR3, as DNA: TGTGCCAGCAGCCCCCGGGACATGGGTACAGATACGCAGTATTTT.

This clonotype was seen more than once but under ten times. The rearrangement joins TRBV6-1 to TRBJ1-1, with 10 bases lining up with TRBD1. Losses at the gene ends were 4 bases for V and 9 bases for J; bases not matched to a gene: 5. Germline assignment: CDR1 MNHNS and CDR2 SASEGT. CDR3 size: 13 residues. CDR3 sequence (DNA): TGTGCCAGCAGTGGGAAGGGACAGGGGCAAGCTTTCTTT. This translates into CASSGKGQGQAFF.

The genes are TRBV27 and TRBJ2-4, with D unresolved. The germline V and J ends were trimmed by 3 bases and 1 base, with 10 bases remaining between them. Germline V gene lookup returns CDR1 MNHEY and CDR2 SMNVEV (reference sequence). The CDR3 contains 15 residues. The DNA of the CDR3 is TGTGCCAGCAGTTTTATACCGCTGGCCAAAAACATTCAGTACTTC. Translating gives CASSFIPLAKNIQYF.

In this sample, this clonotype turned up many times. The chain uses TRBV5-4 and TRBJ2-7; tentative D call: TRBD1 (6 bases). CDR3 length: 13 residues. V was pared by 0 bases and J by 11 bases, with 15 bases between. The germline V gene has CDR1 SGHNT and CDR2 YYREEE (reference sequence). The chain's CDR3 is CASSLGQAAGEYF. CDR3 nucleotide sequence: TGTGCCAGCAGCTTGGGACAGGCCGCTGGGGAGTACTTC.

The CDR3 coding sequence is TGTGCCAGTAGTACCGACTATGGGGCCAACGTCCTGACTTTC. This sequence encodes CASSTDYGANVLTF. The J gene is TRBJ2-6, the V gene TRBV19, with D tentatively TRBD2 (5 bases). V was pared by 4 bases and J by 3 bases, with 7 bases between. The CDR3 totals 14 residues. CDR1 and CDR2 (germline): LNHDA, SQIVND (reference sequence). Filled out from reference TRBV19 and TRBJ2-6, the complete variable domain reads DGGITQSPKYLFRKEGQNVTLSCEQNLNHDAMYWYRQDPGQGLRLIYYSQIVNDFQKGDIAEGYSVSREKKESFPLTVTSAQKNPTAFYLCASSTDYGANVLTFGAGSRLTVL.

This clonotype has ten or more counts. The chain is built from TRBV7-9 and TRBJ2-3; D is unresolved. CDR3 size: 15 residues. V was cut by 1 base and J by 4 bases, with 12 bases left in between. The germline gives CDR1 SEHNR, CDR2 FQNEAQ (reference sequence). The CDR3 DNA follows: TGTGCCAGCAGCTTAGTCCTTTTGCACGCAGATACGCAGTATTTT. This translates into CASSLVLLHADTQYF.

About this clonotype: Just one base apart from a much larger clone, this may be a read error. The chain combines TRBV18 with TRBJ1-6; a possible D gene is TRBD1 (5 bases). The V gene's germline CDR1 is KGHSH and CDR2 LQKENI. The CDR3 spans 14 residues. The CDR3 DNA is TGTGCCGGCTCACCCGGGACCGGTCCATCACCCCTCCACTTT. Protein product: CAGSPGTGPSPLHF. The variable domain in full, with the rest retrieved from reference TRBV18 and TRBJ1-6, is NAGVMQNPRHLVRRRGQEARLRCSPMKGHSHVYWYRQLPEEGLKFMVYLQKENIIDESGMPKERFSAEFPKEGPSILRIQQVVRGDSAAYFCAGSPGTGPSPLHFGNGTRLTVT.

This clonotype came up many times. V and J are TRBV7-6 and TRBJ1-1, with unresolved D. Germline-derived CDR1 and CDR2 are SGHVS and FNYEAQ. This CDR3 has 15 residues. Trimming shortened V by 1 base and J by 1 base, and 10 bases separated the two germline ends. CDR3: CASSLDRVGNTEAFF. CDR3 nucleotide sequence: TGTGCCAGCAGCTTAGACCGGGTAGGGAACACTGAAGCTTTCTTT.

This clonotype was seen ten or more times. The chain employs TRBV12-5 and TRBJ2-1, with D maybe TRBD2 (6 bases). The CDR3 covers 15 residues. Germline lookup yields CDR1 LGHNT and CDR2 FRNRAP. Trimming cost V 7 bases and J 3 bases, with 16 bases left between them. The CDR3 nucleotides are TGTGCTAGTGCCTTTGGGGCGGGATTCTACAATGAGCAGTTCTTC. Amino acids: CASAFGAGFYNEQFF.

A word on this clonotype: Compared with germline, one end of the junction differs, possibly owing to a read error. The chain uses TRBV18 and TRBJ2-1; 7 bases align to TRBD2. The CDR3 contains 15 residues. The V gene's germline CDR1 is KGHSH and CDR2 LQKENI. This CDR3 is CVSSPLEGRDNEQFF. The CDR3, as DNA: TGTGTCAGCTCACCTCTTGAGGGGAGGGACAATGAGCAGTTCTTC.

The chain has TRBV5-1 and TRBJ2-1; D gene uncertain. The CDR3 has 14 amino acids. From germline, CDR1 is SGHRS and CDR2 YFSETQ. V lost 4 bases and J lost 5, with 13 bases in between. The CDR3 is CASSGEVSDNEQFF. CDR3 in DNA: TGCGCCAGCAGCGGCGAGGTATCCGACAATGAGCAGTTCTTC.

The table lists this clonotype with many counts. This sequence joins TRBV20-1 and TRBJ1-2, with 7 bases fitting TRBD1. Germline lookup yields CDR1 DFQATT and CDR2 SNEGSKA (reference sequence). V shed 0 bases, J shed 0 bases, and the junction held 16 bases outside the gene matches. The CDR3 is made up of 19 amino acids. The CDR3: CSARDRRSRGRVANYGYTF. The DNA for the CDR3 is TGCAGTGCTAGAGATCGGCGTAGTAGGGGGCGCGTCGCTAACTATGGCTACACCTTC.

Ten or more counts support this clonotype. This chain connects TRBV3-1 to TRBJ2-1; a possible D gene is TRBD2 (6 bases). The ends were cut back, 0 bases at V and 9 bases at J, with 9 bases in the middle. There are 13 residues in the CDR3. The germline gives CDR1 LGHDT, CDR2 YNNKEL (reference sequence). CDR3 amino acids: CASSQDIAAEQFF. In DNA, the CDR3 is TGTGCCAGCAGCCAAGATATAGCGGCTGAGCAGTTCTTC.

This clonotype has more than one count but fewer than ten. The J gene is TRBJ2-1, the V gene TRBV2; D is uncertain. Trimming removed 5 bases at V and 0 bases at J, with 8 bases between. The CDR3 sequence is 14 residues long. Germline CDR1 reads SNHLY; CDR2 reads FYNNEI. CDR3: CASSRRSSYNEQFF. The CDR3 region has the DNA TGTGCCAGCAGTCGGAGAAGCTCCTACAATGAGCAGTTCTTC.